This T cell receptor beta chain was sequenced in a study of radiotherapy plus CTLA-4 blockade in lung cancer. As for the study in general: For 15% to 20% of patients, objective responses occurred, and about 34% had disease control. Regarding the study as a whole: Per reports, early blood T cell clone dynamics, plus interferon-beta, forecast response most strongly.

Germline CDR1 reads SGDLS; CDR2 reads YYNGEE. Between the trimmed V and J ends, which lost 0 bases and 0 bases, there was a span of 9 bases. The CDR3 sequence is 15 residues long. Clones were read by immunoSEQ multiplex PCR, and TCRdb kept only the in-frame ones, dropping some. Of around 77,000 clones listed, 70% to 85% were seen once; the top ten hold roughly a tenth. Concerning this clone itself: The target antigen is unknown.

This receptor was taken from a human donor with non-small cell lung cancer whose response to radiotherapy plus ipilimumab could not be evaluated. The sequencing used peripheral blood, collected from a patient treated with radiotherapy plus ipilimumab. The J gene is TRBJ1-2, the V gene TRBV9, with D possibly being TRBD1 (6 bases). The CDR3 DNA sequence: TGTGCCAGCAGCGTAGGAGGGACACCTAACTATGGCTACACCTTC. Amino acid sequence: CASSVGGTPNYGYTF.